This TCR beta chain emerged from a study of blood T cell repertoires in COVID-19. Overall study context: COVID-19 samples, acute and convalescent, were from the United States, Italy and Spain. Nucleic acid was either cDNA or gDNA, and it came from T cells, B-cell-depleted T cells, or PBMCs.

CDR3 length equals 14 residues. Authors' methods: Researchers report that nucleated cell counts were estimated from reference gene primer amplification. Data came from immunoSEQ multiplex PCR; TCRdb stores just in-frame clones and leaves some out. Clone size and V and J calls were adopted from that table, with D and trimming inferred from the DNA. This table has 40,000 or so clones, about 86% appearing once. This clone was detected a few times. The sequence derives from a human donor with acute or convalescent COVID-19. The donor label of this sample is uncertain. The chain combines TRBV21-1 with TRBJ1-5. TRBV21-1 is designated a pseudogene. Sequencing was carried out using peripheral blood. The CDR3 DNA sequence: TGTGCCAGCAGCTTCGGCGGGAGCAATCAGCCCCAGCATTTT. It specifies CASSFGGSNQPQHF.